Listed here is a single T cell receptor (beta chain). Template-switch reactions added UMIs with a 6-nucleotide sample barcode. TCRdb processed the 5' RACE reads again and assigns one entry to each CDR3 protein, with no DNA. This table holds 150,000 or so distinct CDR3 sequences. The data belong to a study of monozygotic twins with inflammatory bowel disease. Germline CDR1 reads SGHAT; CDR2 reads FQNNGV. The CDR3 is made up of 16 amino acids. The genes are TRBV11-2 and TRBJ2-6; the D call of TRBD1 rests on TCRdb alone, since no DNA is present to check it. Sequenced: blood. The sequence came from a human donor with ulcerative colitis or Crohn's disease, or a healthy co-twin of an affected twin (not recorded which). The CDR3 loop is CASSRDRLSGANVLTF.